The 13 T cell receptor beta chains below all came from one sample that was sequenced in a study of blood T cell repertoires in COVID-19. Produced via immunoSEQ multiplex PCR; TCRdb's table is partial and in-frame only. This sample has approximately 180,000 clones, with roughly nine tenths found just once. The specimen was PBMCs or T cells enriched from blood (not recorded which). All receptors derive from a woman aged 40 to 50 with acute COVID-19.

J is TRBJ2-2 and V is TRBV24-1; the match to TRBD2 covers 13 bases. Germline CDR1 reads KGHDR; CDR2 reads SFDVKD. Unmatched junction bases numbered 3, after V lost 8 bases and J lost 4 bases. The CDR3 runs to 15 residues. The chain's CDR3 is CATTGTSGITGELFF. In DNA form, the CDR3 reads TGTGCCACCACCGGGACTAGCGGGATCACCGGGGAGCTGTTTTTT.

The rearrangement links TRBV19 to TRBJ2-1; D might be TRBD2 (6 bases). Germline V gene lookup returns CDR1 LNHDA and CDR2 SQIVND (reference sequence). V was shortened by 0 bases and J by 4 bases, with 16 bases between the two germline ends. CDR3 length: 17 amino acids. The CDR3 here is CASSIDYGGVGYNEQFF. The CDR3 DNA follows: TGTGCCAGTAGTATAGATTACGGCGGGGTAGGGTACAATGAGCAGTTCTTC. Together with reference TRBV19 and TRBJ2-1, the CDR3 gives the full variable domain: DGGITQSPKYLFRKEGQNVTLSCEQNLNHDAMYWYRQDPGQGLRLIYYSQIVNDFQKGDIAEGYSVSREKKESFPLTVTSAQKNPTAFYLCASSIDYGGVGYNEQFFGPGTRLTVL.

The chain is built from TRBV6-2 or TRBV6-3 and TRBJ2-3, with 9 positions matching TRBD1. The CDR3 sequence is 15 residues long. Germline V CDR1 and CDR2: MNHEY, SVGEGT. V gave up 6 bases and J gave up 2 bases; unmatched junction bases: 6. In DNA, the CDR3 is TGTGCCAGCAGCCCGGACAGGGGAGTCACAGATACGCAGTATTTT. It encodes CASSPDRGVTDTQYF.

This chain connects TRBV15 to TRBJ1-4; TRBD1 matches 8 bases. V lost 0 bases, J lost 8 bases, and 5 bases stayed unmatched. Per the germline V gene, CDR1 is LNHNV and CDR2 is YYDKDF (reference sequence). The CDR3 is 15 residues long. CDR3 protein: CATSRDSGGREKLFF. CDR3 nucleotides: TGTGCCACCAGCAGAGATTCAGGGGGCCGGGAAAAACTGTTTTTT.

This clone was found a few times. The V call is TRBV19, the J call TRBJ1-5; the match to TRBD1 covers 8 bases. CDR3 size: 15 residues. The V gene end was trimmed by 7 bases and the J gene end by 3 bases; junction bases not matched to a gene: 8. Germline loops: CDR1 LNHDA, CDR2 SQIVND (reference sequence). CDR3 bases: TGTGCCAGTACACGGACAGGGTGGGTCAATCAGCCCCAGCATTTT. It yields the protein CASTRTGWVNQPQHF.

V usage is TRBV20-1 and J usage is TRBJ2-4, with TRBD2 identical over 10 bases. V gave up 3 bases and J gave up 1 base; unmatched junction bases: 15. CDR1 is DFQATT and CDR2 is SNEGSKA in the germline V gene (reference sequence). This CDR3 spans 19 amino acids. CDR3 sequence: CSASGLAGDLAWAKNIQYF. The CDR3 nucleotides read TGCAGTGCTAGTGGTCTAGCGGGAGACCTTGCTTGGGCCAAAAACATTCAGTACTTC.

The chain couples TRBV5-1 to TRBJ2-7, with 9 bases aligning to TRBD1. V trimming: 4 bases; J trimming: 7 bases; junction bases outside the gene matches: 12. Germline CDR1 SGHRS, CDR2 YFSETQ. The CDR3 runs 15 residues. Written as DNA, the CDR3 is TGCGCCAGCAGCCTGGTCGTGGGACAGGGAGGTGAGCAGTACTTC. It translates to CASSLVVGQGGEQYF.

This sequence joins TRBV30 and TRBJ2-5, with D possibly TRBD1 on 6 matching bases. Per germline, CDR1 GTSNPN and CDR2 SVGIG (reference sequence). The CDR3 totals 11 residues. Trimming pared 8 bases from V and 5 bases from J, leaving 12 bases between. The chain's CDR3 is CALQGFETQYF. The CDR3 nucleotides are TGTGCCCTACAGGGTTTTGAGACCCAGTACTTC.

The chain combines TRBV18 with TRBJ2-5, with TRBD1 as a possible D gene (5 bases). Between the trimmed V and J ends, which lost 1 base and 5 bases, there was a span of 11 bases. This CDR3 is built from 14 residues. Germline CDR1 KGHSH, CDR2 LQKENI. The CDR3 bases are TGTGCCAGCTCACCACGAACAGGTCGGGAGACCCAGTACTTC. It specifies CASSPRTGRETQYF.

The chain carries TRBV6-2 or TRBV6-3 and TRBJ1-5; weak D call: TRBD1 (5 bases). The germline V gene encodes CDR1 MNHEY and CDR2 SVGEGT. V was cut by 2 bases and J by 2 bases, with 13 bases left in between. The CDR3 contains 16 residues. The CDR3 DNA sequence: TGTGCCAGCAGTTACCGTCCCAGGGCCGGCAATCAGCCCCAGCATTTT. Amino acid sequence: CASSYRPRAGNQPQHF.

The V and J genes are TRBV7-2 and TRBJ2-3; D possibly corresponds to TRBD2 (6 bases). V was cut by 2 bases and J by 3 bases, with 15 bases left in between. Germline lookup yields CDR1 SGHTA and CDR2 FQGNSA. CDR3 length: 16 residues. The chain's CDR3 is CASSLFEMGRTDTQYF. Here the CDR3 DNA reads TGTGCCAGCAGCTTATTTGAAATGGGGAGGACAGATACGCAGTATTTT.

The chain joins TRBV28 to TRBJ1-4; TRBD1 agrees at 7 bases. CDR3 size: 15 residues. V dropped 4 bases and J dropped 7; count of bases not matched to a gene: 9. CDR1 is MDHEN, CDR2 SYDVKM, per germline. CDR3: CASSYRGGAGEKLFF. The CDR3 nucleotides are TGTGCCAGCAGTTACCGAGGGGGCGCCGGTGAAAAACTGTTTTTT.

The rearrangement joins TRBV2 to TRBJ2-3; 8 bases map to TRBD2. V lost 1 base and J lost 5; bases outside the gene matches: 5. Germline V CDR1 and CDR2: SNHLY, FYNNEI. This CDR3 comprises 15 residues. The chain's CDR3 is CASSEVSGGQDTQYF. The CDR3 DNA reads as TGTGCCAGCAGTGAAGTGTCGGGGGGGCAAGATACGCAGTATTTT.